This T cell receptor (beta chain) was recovered during a study of blood T cells in healthy people across ages. A second PCR of roughly 7 to 11 cycles used a sample-barcoded 5' primer and a J-beta primer mix. A single record per CDR3 protein comes from TCRdb applying MiXCR to the 5' RACE reads. The sample carries almost 550,000 distinct CDR3 sequences, less than 25% recorded once. V lost 5 bases to trimming and J lost 4 bases, with 17 bases between them. The CDR3 sequence is 14 residues long. CDR1 DFQATT and CDR2 SNEGSKA come from the germline V gene (reference sequence). This sample also appeared in a second study, on T cells of mothers and their children.

This clonotype originated in a boy under 18 in good health. What was sequenced was blood. The rearrangement uses TRBV20-1 and TRBJ2-5, with D possibly matching TRBD2 (6 bases). CDR3 in DNA: TGCAGTGCTCCCCTTCCGCGGGGCCCAGAGACCCAGTACTTC. It codes for CSAPLPRGPETQYF.